This TCR beta chain is from a study of regulatory T cells in long-lasting Graves disease. Arm-PCR of CDR3 regions and iRepertoire HTBI primers were used to build TCR beta libraries. TCRdb called the multiplex PCR reads again in MiXCR, with one record for every CDR3 protein. The sample shows approximately 400,000 distinct CDR3 sequences, roughly 23% of them seen only once. The CDR3 contains 14 residues. The V and J ends lost 6 bases and 4 bases respectively, with 15 bases between them. The germline gives CDR1 MNHEY, CDR2 SMNVEV (reference sequence). The time point here: persistent/refractory GD, antithyroid drugs over 5 years with positive TRAb. Scientists built the TCR library using RNA that was extracted from PBMCs. Comment on this clonotype: Antigen unknown.

Findings and limits, study-wide: Small sample size may have lowered accuracy.

Here the sequenced sample was peripheral blood mononuclear cells (PBMCs), taken when the disease was refractory, from a patient treated with antithyroid drugs. The sequence came from a woman in her thirties or forties with Graves disease. V is TRBV27 and J is TRBJ2-5; D assignment may be TRBD1 or TRBD2 (7 bases each). CDR3 protein: CASRRQGGRETQYF. In DNA form, the CDR3 reads TGTGCCAGCAGGAGACAGGGAGGGCGAGAGACCCAGTACTTC.